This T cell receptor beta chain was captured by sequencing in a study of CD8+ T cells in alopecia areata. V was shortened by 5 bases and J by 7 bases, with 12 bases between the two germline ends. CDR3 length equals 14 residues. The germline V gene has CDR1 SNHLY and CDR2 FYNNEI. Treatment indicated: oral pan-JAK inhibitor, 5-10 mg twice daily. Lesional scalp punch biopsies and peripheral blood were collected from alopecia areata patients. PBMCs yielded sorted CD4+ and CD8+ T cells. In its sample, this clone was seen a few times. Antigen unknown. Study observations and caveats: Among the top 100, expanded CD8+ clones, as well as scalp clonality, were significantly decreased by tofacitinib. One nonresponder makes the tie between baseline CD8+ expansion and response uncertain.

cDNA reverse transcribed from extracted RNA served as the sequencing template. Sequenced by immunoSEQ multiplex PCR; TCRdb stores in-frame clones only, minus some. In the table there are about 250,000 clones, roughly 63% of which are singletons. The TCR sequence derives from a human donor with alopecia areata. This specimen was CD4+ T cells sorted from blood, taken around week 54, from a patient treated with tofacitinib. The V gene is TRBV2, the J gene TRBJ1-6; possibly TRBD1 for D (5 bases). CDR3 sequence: CASSPRDPNSPLHF. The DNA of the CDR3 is TGTGCCAGCAGTCCCCGGGACCCAAATTCACCCCTCCACTTT.